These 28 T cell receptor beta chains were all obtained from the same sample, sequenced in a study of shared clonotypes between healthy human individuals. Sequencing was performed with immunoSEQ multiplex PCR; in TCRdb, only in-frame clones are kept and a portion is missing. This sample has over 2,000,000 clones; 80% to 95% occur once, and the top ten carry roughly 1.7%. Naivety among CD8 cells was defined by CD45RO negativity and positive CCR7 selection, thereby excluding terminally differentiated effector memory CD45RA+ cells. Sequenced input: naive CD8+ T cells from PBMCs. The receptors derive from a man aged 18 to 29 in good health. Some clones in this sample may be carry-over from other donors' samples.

CDR3 loop: CASSIIPGWDQPQHF. For the CDR3, the DNA is TGTGCCAGTAGTATAATTCCAGGGTGGGATCAGCCCCAGCATTTT. The J gene is TRBJ1-5, the V gene TRBV19, with D maybe TRBD1 (5 bases). Germline CDR1 is LNHDA and CDR2 is SQIVND (reference sequence). Trimming stripped 2 bases from V and 5 bases from J, with 13 bases between. The CDR3 spans 15 residues.

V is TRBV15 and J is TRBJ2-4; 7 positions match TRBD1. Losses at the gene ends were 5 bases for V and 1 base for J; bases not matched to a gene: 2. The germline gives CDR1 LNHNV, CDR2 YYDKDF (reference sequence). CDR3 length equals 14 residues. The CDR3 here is CATSQGEAKNIQYF. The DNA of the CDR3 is TGTGCCACCAGCCAGGGGGAGGCCAAAAACATTCAGTACTTC.

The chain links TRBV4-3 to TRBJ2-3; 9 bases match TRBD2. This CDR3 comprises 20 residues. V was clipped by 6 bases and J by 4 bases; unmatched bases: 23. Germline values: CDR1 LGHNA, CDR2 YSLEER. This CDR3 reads CASSSETSYGGGGPADTQYF. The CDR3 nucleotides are TGCGCCAGCAGTTCTGAGACTTCGTATGGCGGGGGGGGCCCAGCAGATACGCAGTATTTT.

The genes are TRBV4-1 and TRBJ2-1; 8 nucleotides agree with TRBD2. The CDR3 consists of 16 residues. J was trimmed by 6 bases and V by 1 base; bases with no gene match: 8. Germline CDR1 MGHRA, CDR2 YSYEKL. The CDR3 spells CASSQGDSGVANEQFF. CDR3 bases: TGCGCCAGCAGCCAAGGTGATAGCGGGGTAGCCAATGAGCAGTTCTTC.

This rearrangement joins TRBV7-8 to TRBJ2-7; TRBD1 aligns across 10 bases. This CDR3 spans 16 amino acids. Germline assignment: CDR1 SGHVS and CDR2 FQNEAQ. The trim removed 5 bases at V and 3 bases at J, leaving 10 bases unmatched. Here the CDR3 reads CASSQRNRDRGYEQYF. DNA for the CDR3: TGTGCCAGCAGCCAACGAAACCGGGACAGGGGCTACGAGCAGTACTTC.

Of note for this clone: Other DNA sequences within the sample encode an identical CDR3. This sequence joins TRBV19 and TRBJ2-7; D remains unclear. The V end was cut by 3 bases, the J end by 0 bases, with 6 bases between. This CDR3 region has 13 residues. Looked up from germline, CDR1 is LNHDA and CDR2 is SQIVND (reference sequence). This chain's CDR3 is CASSITASYEQYF. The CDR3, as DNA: TGTGCCAGTAGTATCACTGCCTCCTACGAGCAGTACTTC.

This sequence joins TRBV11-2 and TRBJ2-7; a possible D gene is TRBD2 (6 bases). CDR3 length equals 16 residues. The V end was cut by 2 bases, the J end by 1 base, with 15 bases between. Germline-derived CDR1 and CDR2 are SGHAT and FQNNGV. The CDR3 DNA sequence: TGTGCCAGCAGCTTAATTCACGGGAGAGAATCCTACGAGCAGTACTTC. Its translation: CASSLIHGRESYEQYF.

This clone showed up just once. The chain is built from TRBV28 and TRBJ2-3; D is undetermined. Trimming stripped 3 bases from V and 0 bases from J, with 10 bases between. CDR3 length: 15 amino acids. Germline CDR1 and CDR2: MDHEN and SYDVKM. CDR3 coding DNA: TGTGCCAGCAGTTTCGAGAACGGTAGCACAGATACGCAGTATTTT. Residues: CASSFENGSTDTQYF.

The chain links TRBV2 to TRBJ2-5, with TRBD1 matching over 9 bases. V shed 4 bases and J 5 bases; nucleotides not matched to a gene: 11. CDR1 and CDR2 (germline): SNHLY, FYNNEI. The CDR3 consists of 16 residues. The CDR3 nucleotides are TGTGCCAGCAGTGGGAAAGGGACAGGGAATTTGGAGACCCAGTACTTC. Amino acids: CASSGKGTGNLETQYF.

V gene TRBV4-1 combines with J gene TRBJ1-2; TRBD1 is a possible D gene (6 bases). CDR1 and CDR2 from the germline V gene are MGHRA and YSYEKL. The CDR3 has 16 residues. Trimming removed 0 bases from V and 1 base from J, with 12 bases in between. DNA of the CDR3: TGCGCCAGCAGCCAAGATGGCCGAGGGGGTAACTATGGCTACACCTTC. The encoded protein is CASSQDGRGGNYGYTF.

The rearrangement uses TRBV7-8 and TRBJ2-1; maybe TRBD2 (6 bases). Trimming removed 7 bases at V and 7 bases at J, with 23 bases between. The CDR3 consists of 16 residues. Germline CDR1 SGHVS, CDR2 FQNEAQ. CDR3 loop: CASTLRAGREWNEQFF. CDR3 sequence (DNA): TGTGCCAGCACCCTTAGGGCGGGGCGGGAATGGAATGAGCAGTTCTTC.

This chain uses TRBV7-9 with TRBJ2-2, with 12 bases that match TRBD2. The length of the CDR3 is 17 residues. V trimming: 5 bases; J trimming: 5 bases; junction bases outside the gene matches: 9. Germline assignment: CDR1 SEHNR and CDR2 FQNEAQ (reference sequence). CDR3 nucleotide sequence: TGTGCCAGCAGCCACCGACCCGGGACTAGCGGGACCGGGGAGCTGTTTTTT. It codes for CASSHRPGTSGTGELFF.

The CDR3 DNA is TGTGCCAGCAGTTACACAGGGGGCGCACGGGAGGGCCTCTACGAGCAGTACTTC. It specifies CASSYTGGAREGLYEQYF. V and J are TRBV27 and TRBJ2-7, with D tentatively TRBD1 (9 bases). V gave up 4 bases and J gave up 3 bases, with 25 bases separating them. The CDR3 totals 18 residues. Germline CDR1 reads MNHEY; CDR2 reads SMNVEV (reference sequence).

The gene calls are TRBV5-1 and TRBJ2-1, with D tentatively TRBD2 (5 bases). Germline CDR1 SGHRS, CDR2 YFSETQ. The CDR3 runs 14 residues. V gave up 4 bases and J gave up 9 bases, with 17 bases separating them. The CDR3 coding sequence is TGCGCCAGCAGCCCAAACGTCGGGAACGTTGAGCAGTTCTTC. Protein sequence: CASSPNVGNVEQFF. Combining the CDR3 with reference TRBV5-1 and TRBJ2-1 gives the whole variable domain KAGVTQTPRYLIKTRGQQVTLSCSPISGHRSVSWYQQTPGQGLQFLFEYFSETQRNKGNFPGRFSGRQFSNSRSEMNVSTLELGDSALYLCASSPNVGNVEQFFGPGTRLTVL.

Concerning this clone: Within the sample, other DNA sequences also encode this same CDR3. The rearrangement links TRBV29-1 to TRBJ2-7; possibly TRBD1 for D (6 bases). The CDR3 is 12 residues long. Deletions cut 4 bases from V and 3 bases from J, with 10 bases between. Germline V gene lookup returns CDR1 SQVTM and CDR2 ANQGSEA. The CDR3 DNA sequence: TGCAGCGTTGTCCAGGGGAACTACGAGCAGTACTTC. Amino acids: CSVVQGNYEQYF.

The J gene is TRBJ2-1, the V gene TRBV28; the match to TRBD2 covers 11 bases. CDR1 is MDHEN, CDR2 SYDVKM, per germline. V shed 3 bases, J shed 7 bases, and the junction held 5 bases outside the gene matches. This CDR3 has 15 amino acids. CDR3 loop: CASSFLAGGLNEQFF. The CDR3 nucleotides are TGTGCCAGCAGTTTTTTAGCGGGAGGGTTAAATGAGCAGTTCTTC.

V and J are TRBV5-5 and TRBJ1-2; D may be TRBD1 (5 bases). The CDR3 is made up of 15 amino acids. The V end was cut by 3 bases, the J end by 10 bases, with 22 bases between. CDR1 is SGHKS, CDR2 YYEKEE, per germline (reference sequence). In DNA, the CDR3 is TGTGCCAGCAGCTCTCTTCCTCAGACAGCAAGTGACTACACCTTC. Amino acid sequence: CASSSLPQTASDYTF.

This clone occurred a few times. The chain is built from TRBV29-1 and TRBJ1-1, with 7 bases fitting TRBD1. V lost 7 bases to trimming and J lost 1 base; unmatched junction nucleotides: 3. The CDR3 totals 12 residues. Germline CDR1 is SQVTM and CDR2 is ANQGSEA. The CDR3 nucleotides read TGCAGCGGAGACAGGGCGAACACTGAAGCTTTCTTT. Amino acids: CSGDRANTEAFF.

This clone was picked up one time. In DNA, the CDR3 is TGTGCCAGCAGCTGGGGCGGGAACACTGAAGCTTTCTTT. This gives the protein CASSWGGNTEAFF. The chain has TRBV5-4 and TRBJ1-1; TRBD1 might be the D (5 bases). This CDR3 spans 13 amino acids. Germline CDR1 is SGHNT and CDR2 is YYREEE (reference sequence). V lost 3 bases to trimming and J lost 1 base, with 7 bases between them.

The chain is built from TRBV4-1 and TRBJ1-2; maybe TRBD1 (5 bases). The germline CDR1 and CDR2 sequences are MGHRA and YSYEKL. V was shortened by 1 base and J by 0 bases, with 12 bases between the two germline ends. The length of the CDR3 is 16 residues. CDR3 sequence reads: CASSQAGRPANYGYTF. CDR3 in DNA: TGCGCCAGCAGCCAAGCGGGACGTCCGGCTAACTATGGCTACACCTTC.

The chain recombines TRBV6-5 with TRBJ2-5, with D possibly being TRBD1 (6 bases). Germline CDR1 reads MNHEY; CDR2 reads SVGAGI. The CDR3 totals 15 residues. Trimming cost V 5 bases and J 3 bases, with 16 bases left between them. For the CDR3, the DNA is TGTGCCAGCAGTACTCCCGGGCAGGGGAAAGAGACCCAGTACTTC. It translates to CASSTPGQGKETQYF.

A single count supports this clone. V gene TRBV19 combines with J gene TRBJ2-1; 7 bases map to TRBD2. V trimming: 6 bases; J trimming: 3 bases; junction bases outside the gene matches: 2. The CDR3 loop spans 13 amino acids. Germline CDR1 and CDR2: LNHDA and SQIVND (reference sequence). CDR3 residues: CASSASGYNEQFF. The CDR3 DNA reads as TGTGCCAGTAGCGCTAGCGGCTACAATGAGCAGTTCTTC. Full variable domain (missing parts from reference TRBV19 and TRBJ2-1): DGGITQSPKYLFRKEGQNVTLSCEQNLNHDAMYWYRQDPGQGLRLIYYSQIVNDFQKGDIAEGYSVSREKKESFPLTVTSAQKNPTAFYLCASSASGYNEQFFGPGTRLTVL.

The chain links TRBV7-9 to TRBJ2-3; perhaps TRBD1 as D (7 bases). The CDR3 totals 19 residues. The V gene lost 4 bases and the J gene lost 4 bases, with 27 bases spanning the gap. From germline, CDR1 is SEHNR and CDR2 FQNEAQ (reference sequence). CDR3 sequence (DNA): TGTGCCAGCAGCTCGAACCCGCGGGACGCCCAAACAGGGGCAGATACGCAGTATTTT. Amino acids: CASSSNPRDAQTGADTQYF.

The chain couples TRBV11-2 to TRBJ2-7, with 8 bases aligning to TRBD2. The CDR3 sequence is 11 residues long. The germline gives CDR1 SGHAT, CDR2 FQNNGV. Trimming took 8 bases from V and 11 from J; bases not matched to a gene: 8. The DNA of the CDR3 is TGTGCCAGCGGCGGCCCCGGGGGGGAGTACTTC. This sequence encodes CASGGPGGEYF. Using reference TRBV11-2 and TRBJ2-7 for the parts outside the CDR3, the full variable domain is EAGVAQSPRYKIIEKRQSVAFWCNPISGHATLYWYQQILGQGPKLLIQFQNNGVVDDSQLPKDRFSAERLKGVDSTLKIQPAKLEDSAVYLCASGGPGGEYFGPGTRLTVT.

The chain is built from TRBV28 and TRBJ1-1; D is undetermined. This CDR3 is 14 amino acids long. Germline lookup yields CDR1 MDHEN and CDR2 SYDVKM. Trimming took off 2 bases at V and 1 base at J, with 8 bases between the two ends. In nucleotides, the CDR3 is TGTGCCAGCAGTTTACCCGAACCGAACACTGAAGCTTTCTTT. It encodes CASSLPEPNTEAFF.

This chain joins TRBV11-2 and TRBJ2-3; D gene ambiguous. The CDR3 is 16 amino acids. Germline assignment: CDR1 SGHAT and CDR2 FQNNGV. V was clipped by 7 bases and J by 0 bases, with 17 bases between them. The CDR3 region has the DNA TGTGCCAGCACCCCTAGACGGGTTCTCAGCACAGATACGCAGTATTTT. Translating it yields CASTPRRVLSTDTQYF. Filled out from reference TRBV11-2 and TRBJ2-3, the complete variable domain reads EAGVAQSPRYKIIEKRQSVAFWCNPISGHATLYWYQQILGQGPKLLIQFQNNGVVDDSQLPKDRFSAERLKGVDSTLKIQPAKLEDSAVYLCASTPRRVLSTDTQYFGPGTRLTVL.

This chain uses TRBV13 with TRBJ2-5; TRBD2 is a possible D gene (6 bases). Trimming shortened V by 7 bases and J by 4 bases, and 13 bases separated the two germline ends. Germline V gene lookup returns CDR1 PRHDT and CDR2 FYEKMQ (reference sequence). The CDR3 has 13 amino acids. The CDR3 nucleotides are TGTGCCAGCAACGGGGGAAGTGGAGAGACCCAGTACTTC. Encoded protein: CASNGGSGETQYF.

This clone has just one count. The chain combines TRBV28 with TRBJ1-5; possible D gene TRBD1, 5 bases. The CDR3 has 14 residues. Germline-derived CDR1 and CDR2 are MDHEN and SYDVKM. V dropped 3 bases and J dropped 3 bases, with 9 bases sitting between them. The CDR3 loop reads CASSFRENNQPQHF. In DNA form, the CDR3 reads TGTGCCAGCAGTTTCAGGGAAAACAATCAGCCCCAGCATTTT.